Each of the 16 T cell receptor beta chains below was sequenced from the same sample in a study of post-analysis software for immune sequencing data. Prepared TCR beta cDNA libraries contained unique molecular identifiers. TCRdb re-analysed the PCR reads in MiXCR, keeping a single row per CDR3 protein. Seen here are 740,000 or so distinct CDR3 sequences, around 50% observed once, and the top ten hold roughly 4.4%. Their target antigens are unknown. Findings and caveats of the study: The study found TRBV5-6, TRBV5-1 and TRBV20-1 among about 5 TRBV segments more frequent in patients than controls.

The sample comprised blood. These receptors all come from a girl aged 10 to 17 with multiple sclerosis.

Details on this clonotype: The junction differs from germline at one of its ends, possibly a read error. This chain joins TRBV7-3 and TRBJ2-1; 7 bases are shared with TRBD2. In germline, CDR1 is SGHTA, CDR2 FQGTGA. This CDR3 has 14 residues. For the CDR3, the DNA is TGTGCCAGCAGCTCCGGGGGGTTCTACAATAAGCAGTTCTTC. It codes for CASSSGGFYNKQFF.

The chain links TRBV7-2 to TRBJ2-3; 8 nucleotides match TRBD2. V gave up 5 bases and J gave up 0 bases; unmatched junction bases: 7. There are 16 residues in the CDR3. Germline values: CDR1 SGHTA, CDR2 FQGNSA. This chain's CDR3 is CASSPFRGGSTDTQYF. In DNA form, the CDR3 reads TGTGCCAGCAGCCCTTTCCGGGGGGGTAGCACAGATACGCAGTATTTT.

This chain joins TRBV27 and TRBJ2-7; 9 bases are a match to TRBD1. The V segment lost 8 bases and the J segment 7 bases; nucleotides outside the gene matches: 6. Germline values: CDR1 MNHEY, CDR2 SMNVEV (reference sequence). The CDR3 sequence is 12 residues long. CDR3 bases: TGTGCCAGCGTCGGGACAGGGCATGAGCAGTACTTC. Protein product: CASVGTGHEQYF.

V usage is TRBV7-9 and J usage is TRBJ2-1; TRBD1 might be the D (5 bases). The CDR3 covers 13 residues. Germline CDR1 reads SEHNR; CDR2 reads FQNEAQ (reference sequence). Trimming took off 5 bases at V and 9 bases at J, with 14 bases between the two ends. The CDR3 sequence: CASSLNQGAEQFF. The DNA of the CDR3 is TGTGCCAGCAGCCTAAACCAGGGTGCTGAGCAGTTCTTC.

This chain connects TRBV20-1 to TRBJ2-1; 7 bases are a match to TRBD2. Per germline, CDR1 DFQATT and CDR2 SNEGSKA (reference sequence). The CDR3 has 15 residues. Trimming removed 0 bases from V and 6 bases from J; junction bases left unmatched: 8. The CDR3: CSARDPRLARNEQFF. The CDR3 DNA is TGCAGTGCTAGAGATCCGCGACTAGCCCGCAATGAGCAGTTCTTC.

The chain combines TRBV5-1 with TRBJ2-7; D gene ambiguous. The CDR3 contains 13 residues. Germline CDR1 SGHRS, CDR2 YFSETQ. V shed 6 bases and J shed 2 bases, with 12 bases lying between them. The CDR3 sequence: CASTLGSTYEQYF. Here the CDR3 DNA reads TGCGCCAGCACTTTGGGCAGCACCTACGAGCAGTACTTC. Based on the CDR3 plus reference TRBV5-1 and TRBJ2-7, the full variable domain is KAGVTQTPRYLIKTRGQQVTLSCSPISGHRSVSWYQQTPGQGLQFLFEYFSETQRNKGNFPGRFSGRQFSNSRSEMNVSTLELGDSALYLCASTLGSTYEQYFGPGTRLTVT.

V and J are TRBV20-1 and TRBJ2-1; 12 bases match TRBD2. J lost 6 bases, V lost 2 bases, and 14 bases had no gene match. The germline CDR1 and CDR2 sequences are DFQATT and SNEGSKA (reference sequence). CDR3 length equals 18 residues. The CDR3 here is CSARPEVRLAGVRNEQFF. The CDR3 DNA sequence: TGCAGTGCTAGACCCGAGGTTCGACTAGCGGGAGTACGCAATGAGCAGTTCTTC.

The CDR3 sequence is CASSLKRPGGNEQFF. CDR3 nucleotide sequence: TGTGCCAGCAGCCTCAAGAGGCCAGGGGGGAATGAGCAGTTCTTC. J is TRBJ2-1 and V is TRBV3-1; D is perhaps TRBD1 (7 bases). V was cut by 4 bases and J by 7 bases, with 17 bases left in between. This CDR3 contains 15 residues. Germline V CDR1 and CDR2: LGHDT, YNNKEL (reference sequence).

This clonotype was observed a few times. The V and J genes are TRBV7-6 and TRBJ1-2; D may be TRBD1 (5 bases). V dropped 1 base and J dropped 6 bases, with 18 bases sitting between them. The CDR3 covers 16 residues. Germline CDR1 SGHVS, CDR2 FNYEAQ. Written as DNA, the CDR3 is TGTGCCAGCAGCTTAGTCCTGGGCGGGGGTGGGCATGGCTACACCTTC. It specifies CASSLVLGGGGHGYTF. Together with reference TRBV7-6 and TRBJ1-2, the CDR3 gives the full variable domain: GAGVSQSPRYKVTKRGQDVALRCDPISGHVSLYWYRQALGQGPEFLTYFNYEAQQDKSGLPNDRFSAERPEGSISTLTIQRTEQRDSAMYRCASSLVLGGGGHGYTFGSGTRLTVV.

The V and J genes are TRBV5-1 and TRBJ2-3; TRBD2 matches 9 bases. This CDR3 spans 17 amino acids. Germline trimming cut 1 base from V and 0 bases from J; bases unmatched to any gene: 6. Germline V gives CDR1 SGHRS, CDR2 YFSETQ. CDR3 coding DNA: TGCGCCAGCAGCTTGCGCGGAGCGGGGGGAAGCACAGATACGCAGTATTTT. Protein sequence: CASSLRGAGGSTDTQYF.

This clonotype has just a few counts. The rearrangement links TRBV29-1 to TRBJ2-7; TRBD2 might be the D (5 bases). The germline V gene encodes CDR1 SQVTM and CDR2 ANQGSEA. Trimming took off 8 bases at V and 7 bases at J, with 24 bases between the two ends. The CDR3 runs to 14 residues. The DNA of the CDR3 is TGCAGCATTGCCACGCTAGCCCGATCTGGGGAGCAGTACTTC. Residues: CSIATLARSGEQYF.

This clonotype has just a few counts. The chain employs TRBV10-3 and TRBJ2-7; D is ambiguous. Per the germline V gene, CDR1 is ENHRY and CDR2 is SYGVKD. There are 15 residues in the CDR3. With 2 bases removed from V and 2 bases from J, the gap between germline ends came to 13 bases. CDR3 amino acids: CAISEGLDPPYEQYF. The CDR3 DNA is TGTGCCATCAGTGAGGGGTTAGACCCCCCCTACGAGCAGTACTTC.

The chain couples TRBV7-3 to TRBJ2-1; 7 nucleotides line up with TRBD2. The CDR3 is 13 residues long. Germline assignment: CDR1 SGHTA and CDR2 FQGTGA. V lost 5 bases and J lost 5; bases outside the gene matches: 3. The CDR3: CASSHGTNNEQFF. The CDR3 nucleotides are TGTGCCAGCAGCCATGGGACTAACAATGAGCAGTTCTTC.

This rearrangement joins TRBV10-3 to TRBJ2-3, with 15 bases fitting TRBD2. CDR1 and CDR2 from the germline V gene are ENHRY and SYGVKD. CDR3 size: 16 residues. The trim removed 10 bases at V and 1 base at J, leaving 6 bases unmatched. The DNA for the CDR3 is TGTGCCAGCGGGACTAGCGGGAGGAGCGGCACAGATACGCAGTATTTT. Protein sequence: CASGTSGRSGTDTQYF.

J is TRBJ2-7 and V is TRBV10-3, with 7 positions matching TRBD1. The CDR3 runs to 11 residues. Germline CDR1 is ENHRY and CDR2 is SYGVKD. J gave up 4 bases and V 7 bases, and 1 base lay outside the gene matches. This chain's CDR3 is CAIMGQYEQYF. The CDR3 nucleotides are TGTGCCATCATGGGACAGTACGAGCAGTACTTC.

This chain joins TRBV9 and TRBJ2-1; 8 nucleotides match TRBD2. V was pared by 3 bases and J by 13 bases, with 9 bases of the junction left unmatched. This CDR3 comprises 13 residues. Germline CDR1 and CDR2: SGDLS and YYNGEE. This CDR3 is CASSAPTGTSQFF. For the CDR3, the DNA is TGTGCCAGCAGCGCACCTACCGGGACTAGTCAGTTCTTC.